The clone carrying this T cell receptor (beta chain) was seen at least ten times. Its target is not known. The record originates from a study of neurological immune-mediated disorders. Study-level results: HTLV-1-associated myelopathy had the most TCR clonal expansion, and multiple sclerosis had the least, less than healthy controls.

Each sorted-subset library came from some 980,000 CD4+ or CD8+ T cells. TCRdb fed the 5' RACE reads into MiXCR, producing one record per CDR3 protein. The table has tens of thousands of distinct CDR3 sequences, about 4.8% seen once. CDR1 and CDR2 (germline): SGHAT, FQNNGV. This CDR3 region has 13 residues. V lost 4 bases, J lost 4 bases, and 8 bases lay in between. The sequence came from a young man in good health. The chain links TRBV11-2 to TRBJ2-1, with no clear D. The sequencing input was CD4+ T cells from blood. This CDR3 is CASSSDSYNEQFF. The CDR3 bases are TGTGCCAGCAGCTCCGACTCTTACAATGAGCAGTTCTTC.